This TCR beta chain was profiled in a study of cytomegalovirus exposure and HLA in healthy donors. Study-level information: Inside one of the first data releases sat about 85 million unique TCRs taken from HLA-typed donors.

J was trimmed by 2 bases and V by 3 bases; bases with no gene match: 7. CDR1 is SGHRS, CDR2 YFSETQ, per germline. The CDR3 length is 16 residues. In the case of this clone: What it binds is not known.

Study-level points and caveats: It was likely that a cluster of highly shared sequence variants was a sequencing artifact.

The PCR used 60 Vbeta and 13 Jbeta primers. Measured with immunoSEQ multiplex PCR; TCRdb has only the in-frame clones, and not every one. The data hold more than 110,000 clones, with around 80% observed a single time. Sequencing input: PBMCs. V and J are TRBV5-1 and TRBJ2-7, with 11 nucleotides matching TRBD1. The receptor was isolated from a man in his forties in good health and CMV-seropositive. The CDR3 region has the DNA TGCGCCAGCAGCTCATTCGGGACAGGGGGACCCTACGAGCAGTACTTC. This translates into CASSSFGTGGPYEQYF.